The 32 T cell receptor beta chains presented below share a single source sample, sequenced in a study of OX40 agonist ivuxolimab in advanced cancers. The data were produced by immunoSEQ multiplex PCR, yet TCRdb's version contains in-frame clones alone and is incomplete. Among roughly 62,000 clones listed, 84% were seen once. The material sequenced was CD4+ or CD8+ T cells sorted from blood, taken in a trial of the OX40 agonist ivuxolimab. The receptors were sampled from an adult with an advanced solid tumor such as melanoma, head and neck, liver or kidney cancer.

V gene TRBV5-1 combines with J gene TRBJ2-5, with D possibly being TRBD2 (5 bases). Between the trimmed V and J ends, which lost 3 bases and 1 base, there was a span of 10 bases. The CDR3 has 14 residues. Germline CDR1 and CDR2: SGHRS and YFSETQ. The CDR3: CASSSGVSQETQYF. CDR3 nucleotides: TGCGCCAGCAGCTCCGGGGTCTCCCAAGAGACCCAGTACTTC.

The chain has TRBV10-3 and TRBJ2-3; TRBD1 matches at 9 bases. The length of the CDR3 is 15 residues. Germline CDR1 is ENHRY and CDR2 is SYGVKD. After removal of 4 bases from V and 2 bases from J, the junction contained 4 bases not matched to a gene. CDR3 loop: CAISARTGVTDTQYF. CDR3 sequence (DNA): TGTGCCATCAGTGCCCGGACAGGGGTCACAGATACGCAGTATTTT.

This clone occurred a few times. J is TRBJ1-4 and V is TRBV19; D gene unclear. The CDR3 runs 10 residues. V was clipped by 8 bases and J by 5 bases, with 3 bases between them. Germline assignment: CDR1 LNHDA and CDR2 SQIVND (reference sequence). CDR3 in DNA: TGTGCCAGTGGGAATGAAAAACTGTTTTTT. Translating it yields CASGNEKLFF.

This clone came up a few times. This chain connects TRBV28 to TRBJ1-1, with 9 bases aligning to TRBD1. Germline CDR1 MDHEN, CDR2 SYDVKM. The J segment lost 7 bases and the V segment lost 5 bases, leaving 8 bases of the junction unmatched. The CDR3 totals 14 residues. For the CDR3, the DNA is TGTGCCAGCAGTCAACAGGGGGCTATTCTTGAAGCTTTCTTT. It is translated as CASSQQGAILEAFF. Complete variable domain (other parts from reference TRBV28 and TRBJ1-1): DVKVTQSSRYLVKRTGEKVFLECVQDMDHENMFWYRQDPGLGLRLIYFSYDVKMKEKGDIPEGYSVSREKKERFSLILESASTNQTSMYLCASSQQGAILEAFFGQGTRLTVV.

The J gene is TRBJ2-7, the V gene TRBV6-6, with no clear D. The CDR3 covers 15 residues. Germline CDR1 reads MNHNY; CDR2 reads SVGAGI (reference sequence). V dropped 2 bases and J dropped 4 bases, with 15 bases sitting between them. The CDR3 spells CASSYPSGLDYEQYF. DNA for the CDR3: TGTGCCAGCAGTTACCCATCCGGGTTAGATTACGAGCAGTACTTC.

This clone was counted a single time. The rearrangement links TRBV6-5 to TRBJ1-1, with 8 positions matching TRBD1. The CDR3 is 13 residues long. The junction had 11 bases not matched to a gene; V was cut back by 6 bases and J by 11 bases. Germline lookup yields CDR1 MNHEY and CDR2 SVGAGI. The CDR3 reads CASRSSLDREAFF. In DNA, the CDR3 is TGTGCCAGCAGGTCGTCCTTGGACAGGGAGGCTTTCTTT.

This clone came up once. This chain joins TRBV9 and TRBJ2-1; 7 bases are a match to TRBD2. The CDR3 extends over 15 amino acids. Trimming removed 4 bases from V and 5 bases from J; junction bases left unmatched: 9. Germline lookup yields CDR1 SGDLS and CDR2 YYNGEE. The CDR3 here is CASSSRDYRNNEQFF. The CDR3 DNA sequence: TGTGCCAGCAGCAGCCGGGACTACCGTAACAATGAGCAGTTCTTC. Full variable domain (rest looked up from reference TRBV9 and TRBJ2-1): DSGVTQTPKHLITATGQRVTLRCSPRSGDLSVYWYQQSLDQGLQFLIQYYNGEERAKGNILERFSAQQFPDLHSELNLSSLELGDSALYFCASSSRDYRNNEQFFGPGTRLTVL.

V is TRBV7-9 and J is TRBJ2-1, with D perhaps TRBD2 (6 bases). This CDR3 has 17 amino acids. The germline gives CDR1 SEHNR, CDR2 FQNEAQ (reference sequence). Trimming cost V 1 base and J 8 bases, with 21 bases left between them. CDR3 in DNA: TGTGCCAGCAGCTTAGGGGCAGGTGGAGGGCCGGGTGATGAGCAGTTCTTC. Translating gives CASSLGAGGGPGDEQFF.

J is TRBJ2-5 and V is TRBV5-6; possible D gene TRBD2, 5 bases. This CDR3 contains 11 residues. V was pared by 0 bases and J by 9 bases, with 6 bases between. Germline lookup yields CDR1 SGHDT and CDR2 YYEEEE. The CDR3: CASSLGSAQYF. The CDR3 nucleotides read TGTGCCAGCAGCTTGGGTAGCGCCCAGTACTTC.

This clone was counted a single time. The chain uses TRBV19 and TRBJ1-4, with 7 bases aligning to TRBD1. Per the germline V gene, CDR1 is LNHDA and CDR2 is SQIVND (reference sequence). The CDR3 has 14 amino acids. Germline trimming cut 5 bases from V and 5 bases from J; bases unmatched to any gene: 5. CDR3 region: CASSPGQLNEKLFF. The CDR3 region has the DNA TGTGCCAGTAGTCCGGGACAGTTAAATGAAAAACTGTTTTTT.

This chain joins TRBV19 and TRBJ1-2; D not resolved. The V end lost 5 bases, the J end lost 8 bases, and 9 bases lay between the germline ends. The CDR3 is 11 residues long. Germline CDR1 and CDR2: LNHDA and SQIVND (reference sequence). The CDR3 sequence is CASSSVVGYTF. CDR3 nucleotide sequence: TGTGCCAGTAGTTCCGTTGTCGGCTACACCTTC.

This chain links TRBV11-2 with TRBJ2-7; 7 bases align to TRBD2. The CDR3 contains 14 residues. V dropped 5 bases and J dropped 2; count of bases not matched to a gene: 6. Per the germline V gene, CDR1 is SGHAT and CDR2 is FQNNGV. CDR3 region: CASSPGGSTYEQYF. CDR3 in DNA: TGTGCCAGCAGCCCGGGGGGTAGCACCTACGAGCAGTACTTC. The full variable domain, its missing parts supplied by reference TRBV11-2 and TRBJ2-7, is EAGVAQSPRYKIIEKRQSVAFWCNPISGHATLYWYQQILGQGPKLLIQFQNNGVVDDSQLPKDRFSAERLKGVDSTLKIQPAKLEDSAVYLCASSPGGSTYEQYFGPGTRLTVT.

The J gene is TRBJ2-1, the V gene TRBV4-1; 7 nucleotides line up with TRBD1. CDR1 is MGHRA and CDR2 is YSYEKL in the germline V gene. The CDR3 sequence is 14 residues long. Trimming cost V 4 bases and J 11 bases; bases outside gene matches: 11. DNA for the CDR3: TGCGCCAGCAGCCGCCCTCATAGGGGACAGAAGCAGTTCTTC. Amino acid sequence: CASSRPHRGQKQFF.

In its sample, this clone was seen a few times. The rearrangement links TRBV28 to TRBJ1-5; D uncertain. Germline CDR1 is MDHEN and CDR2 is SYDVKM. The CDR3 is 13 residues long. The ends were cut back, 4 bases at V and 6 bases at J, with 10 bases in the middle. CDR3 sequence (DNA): TGTGCCAGCAGTTCCTCCCCACCTCAGCCCCAGCATTTT. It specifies CASSSSPPQPQHF.

Here the CDR3 reads CASSLELLFTDTQYF. For the CDR3, the DNA is TGTGCCAGCAGTTTGGAACTACTATTCACAGATACGCAGTATTTT. The rearrangement links TRBV28 to TRBJ2-3; unclear D gene. Germline values: CDR1 MDHEN, CDR2 SYDVKM. V was trimmed by 3 bases and J by 2 bases, leaving 12 bases between them. CDR3 length: 15 amino acids.

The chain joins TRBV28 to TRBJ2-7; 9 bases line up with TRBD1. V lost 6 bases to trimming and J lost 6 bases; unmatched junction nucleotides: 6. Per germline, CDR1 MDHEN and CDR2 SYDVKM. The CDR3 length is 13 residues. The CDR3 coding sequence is TGTGCCAGCAGACCGGGACAGGGTTTCGAGCAGTACTTC. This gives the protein CASRPGQGFEQYF.

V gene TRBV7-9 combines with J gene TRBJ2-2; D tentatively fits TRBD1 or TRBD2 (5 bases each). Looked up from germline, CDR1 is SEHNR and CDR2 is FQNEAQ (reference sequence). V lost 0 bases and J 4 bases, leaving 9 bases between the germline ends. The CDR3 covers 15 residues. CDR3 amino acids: CASSLAGVPTGELFF. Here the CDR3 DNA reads TGTGCCAGCAGCTTAGCGGGGGTCCCCACCGGGGAGCTGTTTTTT.

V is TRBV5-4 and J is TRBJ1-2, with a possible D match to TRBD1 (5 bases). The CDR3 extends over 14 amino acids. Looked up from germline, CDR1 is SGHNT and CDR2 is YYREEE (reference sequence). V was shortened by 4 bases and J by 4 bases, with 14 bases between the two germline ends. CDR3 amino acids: CASSPSQEFYGYTF. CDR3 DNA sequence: TGTGCCAGCAGCCCGTCACAGGAGTTCTATGGCTACACCTTC.

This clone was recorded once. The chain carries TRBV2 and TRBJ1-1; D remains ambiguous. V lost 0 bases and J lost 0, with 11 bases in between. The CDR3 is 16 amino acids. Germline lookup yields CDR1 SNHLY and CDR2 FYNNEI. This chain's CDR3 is CASSEAVTYMNTEAFF. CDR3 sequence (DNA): TGTGCCAGCAGTGAAGCGGTGACATATATGAACACTGAAGCTTTCTTT. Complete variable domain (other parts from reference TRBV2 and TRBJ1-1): EPEVTQTPSHQVTQMGQEVILRCVPISNHLYFYWYRQILGQKVEFLVSFYNNEISEKSEIFDDQFSVERPDGSNFTLKIRSTKLEDSAMYFCASSEAVTYMNTEAFFGQGTRLTVV.

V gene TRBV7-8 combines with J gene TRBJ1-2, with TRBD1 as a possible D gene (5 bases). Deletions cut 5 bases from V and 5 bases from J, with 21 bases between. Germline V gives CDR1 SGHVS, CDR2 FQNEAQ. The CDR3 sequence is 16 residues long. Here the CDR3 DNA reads TGTGCCAGCAGCCCGCCCGAGGCAGGGACGGCTTATGGCTACACCTTC. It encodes CASSPPEAGTAYGYTF.

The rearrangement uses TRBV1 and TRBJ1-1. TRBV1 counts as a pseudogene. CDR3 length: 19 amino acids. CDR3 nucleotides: TGCACCAGCAGCCAAGGGGCCAACCGCCGGGGGGGCCCTTTGGGTGAAGCTTTCTTT. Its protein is CTSSQGANRRGGPLGEAFF.

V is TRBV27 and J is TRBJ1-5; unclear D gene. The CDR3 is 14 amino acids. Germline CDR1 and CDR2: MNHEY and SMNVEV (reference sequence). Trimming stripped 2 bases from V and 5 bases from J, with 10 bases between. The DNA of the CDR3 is TGTGCCAGCAGTTTAACGCCTGGCCATCAGCCCCAGCATTTT. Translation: CASSLTPGHQPQHF.

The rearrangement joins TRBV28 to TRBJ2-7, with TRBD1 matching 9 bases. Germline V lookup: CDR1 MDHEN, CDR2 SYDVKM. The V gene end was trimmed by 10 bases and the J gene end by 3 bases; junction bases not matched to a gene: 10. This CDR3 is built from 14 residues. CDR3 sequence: CATTSWDRDYEQYF. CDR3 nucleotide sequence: TGTGCCACCACGTCGTGGGACAGGGACTACGAGCAGTACTTC. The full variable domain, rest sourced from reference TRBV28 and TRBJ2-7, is DVKVTQSSRYLVKRTGEKVFLECVQDMDHENMFWYRQDPGLGLRLIYFSYDVKMKEKGDIPEGYSVSREKKERFSLILESASTNQTSMYLCATTSWDRDYEQYFGPGTRLTVT.

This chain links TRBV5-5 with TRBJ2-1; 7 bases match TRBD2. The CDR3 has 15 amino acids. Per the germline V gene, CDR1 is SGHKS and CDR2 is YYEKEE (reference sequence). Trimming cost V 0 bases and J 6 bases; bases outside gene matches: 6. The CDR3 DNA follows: TGTGCCAGCAGCTTGGTCTCGTCTAGCGGCAATGAGCAGTTCTTC. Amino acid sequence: CASSLVSSSGNEQFF.

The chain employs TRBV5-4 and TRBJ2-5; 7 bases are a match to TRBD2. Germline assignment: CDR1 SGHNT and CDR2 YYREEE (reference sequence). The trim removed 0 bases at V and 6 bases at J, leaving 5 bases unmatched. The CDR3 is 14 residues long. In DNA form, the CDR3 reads TGTGCCAGCAGCTTGGATCGGGGAGGGAAGACCCAGTACTTC. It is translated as CASSLDRGGKTQYF.

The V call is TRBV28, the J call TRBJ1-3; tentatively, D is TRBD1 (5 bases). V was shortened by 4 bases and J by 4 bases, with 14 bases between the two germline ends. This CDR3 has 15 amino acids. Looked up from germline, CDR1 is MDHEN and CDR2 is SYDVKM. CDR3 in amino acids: CASSSPEGQGNTIYF. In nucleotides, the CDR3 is TGTGCCAGCAGTTCTCCGGAGGGGCAGGGAAACACCATATATTTT.

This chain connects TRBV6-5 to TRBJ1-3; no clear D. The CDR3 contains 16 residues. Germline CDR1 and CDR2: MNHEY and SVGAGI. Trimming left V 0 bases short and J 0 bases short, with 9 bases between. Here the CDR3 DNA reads TGTGCCAGCAGTTACTCGAGTGGGAGCTCTGGAAACACCATATATTTT. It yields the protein CASSYSSGSSGNTIYF.

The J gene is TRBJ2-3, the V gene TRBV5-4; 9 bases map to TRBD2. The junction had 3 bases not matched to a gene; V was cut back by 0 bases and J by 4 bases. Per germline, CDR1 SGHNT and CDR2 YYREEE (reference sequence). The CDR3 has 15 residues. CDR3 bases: TGTGCCAGCAGCTTGGGGAGGACTAGCGCAGATACGCAGTATTTT. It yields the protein CASSLGRTSADTQYF.

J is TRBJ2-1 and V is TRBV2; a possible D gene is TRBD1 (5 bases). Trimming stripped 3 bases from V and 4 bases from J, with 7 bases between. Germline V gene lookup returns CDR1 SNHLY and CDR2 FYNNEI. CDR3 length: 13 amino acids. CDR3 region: CASSDRAYNEQFF. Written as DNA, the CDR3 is TGTGCCAGCAGTGACAGGGCTTACAATGAGCAGTTCTTC.

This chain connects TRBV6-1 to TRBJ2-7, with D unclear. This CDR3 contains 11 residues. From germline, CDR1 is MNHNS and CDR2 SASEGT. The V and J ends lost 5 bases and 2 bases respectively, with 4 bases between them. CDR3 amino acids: CASSPAYEQYF. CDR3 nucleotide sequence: TGTGCCAGCAGTCCAGCCTACGAGCAGTACTTC.

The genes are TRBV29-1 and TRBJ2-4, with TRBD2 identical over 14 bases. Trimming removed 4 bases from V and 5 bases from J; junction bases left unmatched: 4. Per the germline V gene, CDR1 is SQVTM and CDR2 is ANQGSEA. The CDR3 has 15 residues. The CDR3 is CSVGRTSGRQNIQYF. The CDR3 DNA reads TGCAGCGTTGGGCGGACTAGCGGGAGGCAAAACATTCAGTACTTC.

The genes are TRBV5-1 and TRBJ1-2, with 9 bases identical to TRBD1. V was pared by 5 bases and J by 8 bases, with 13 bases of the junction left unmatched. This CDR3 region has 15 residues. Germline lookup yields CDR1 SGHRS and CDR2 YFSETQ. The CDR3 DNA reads TGCGCCAGCAGTTTAGGACCACAGGGGGCATACGGCTACACCTTC. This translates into CASSLGPQGAYGYTF.